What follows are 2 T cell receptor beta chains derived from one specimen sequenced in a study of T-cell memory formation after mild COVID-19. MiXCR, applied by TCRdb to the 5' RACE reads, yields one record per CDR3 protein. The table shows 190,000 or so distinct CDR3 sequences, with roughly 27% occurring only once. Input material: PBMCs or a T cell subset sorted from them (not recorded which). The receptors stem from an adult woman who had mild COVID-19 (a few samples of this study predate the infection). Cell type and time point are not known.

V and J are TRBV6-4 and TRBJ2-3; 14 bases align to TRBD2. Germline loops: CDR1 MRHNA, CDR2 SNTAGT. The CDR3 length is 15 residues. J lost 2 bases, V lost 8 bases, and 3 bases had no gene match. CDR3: CASGTSGGTTDTQYF. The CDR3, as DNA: TGTGCCAGCGGGACTAGCGGGGGAACCACAGATACGCAGTATTTT.

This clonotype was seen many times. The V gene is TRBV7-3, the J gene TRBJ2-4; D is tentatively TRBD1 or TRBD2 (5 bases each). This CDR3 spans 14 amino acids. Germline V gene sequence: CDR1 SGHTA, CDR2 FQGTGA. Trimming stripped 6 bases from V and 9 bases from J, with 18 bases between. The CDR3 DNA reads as TGTGCCAGCAGTTCGGGGCCGCAGGAAAGCATTCAGTACTTC. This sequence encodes CASSSGPQESIQYF.